This TCR beta chain was sequenced for a study of blood T cell repertoires in COVID-19. As for the study in general: The cDNA or gDNA used as material had been derived from T cells, B-cell-depleted T cells, or PBMCs.

This clone was found once. Original data processing: Estimation of nucleated cell counts relied on the amplification of reference gene primers. Assay used: immunoSEQ multiplex PCR; TCRdb lists only in-frame clones, some missing. The V and J calls and clone size come from that table; D and trimming were worked out from the DNA. The sample comprises nearly 45,000 clones, roughly 87% of which are singletons, and more than 20% rests with the top ten. The trim removed 6 bases at V and 3 bases at J, leaving 8 bases unmatched. CDR3 size: 15 residues. CDR1 SQVTM and CDR2 ANQGSEA come from the germline V gene.

The sample was peripheral blood. This TCR was recovered from a woman over 75 in a cohort sampled during active or convalescent COVID-19. This chain links TRBV29-1 with TRBJ1-5; the match to TRBD1 covers 10 bases. The CDR3 nucleotides read TGCAGCGTGCTCGGGACAGGGGCTCCCAATCAGCCCCAGCATTTT. Translated: CSVLGTGAPNQPQHF.